This TCR beta chain was obtained from a study of shared clonotypes between healthy human individuals. Study-wide points: Among non-shared clonotypes, generation probabilities were lower than among those shared by all four donors.

For this clone: Its antigen is unknown.

CDR3 size: 15 residues. Germline CDR1 is SGHNT and CDR2 is YYREEE (reference sequence). The J segment lost 5 bases and the V segment lost 3 bases, leaving 6 bases of the junction unmatched. The table came from immunoSEQ multiplex PCR; TCRdb's copy has only in-frame clones and leaves some out. The table includes a few million clones, roughly 92% detected once. Sequencing input: naive CD4+ T cells sorted from blood. Subset defined: CD45RA+ positively selected. The chain carries TRBV5-4 and TRBJ2-1; 9 bases agree with TRBD2. This sequence was found in a man between 18 and 35 years old in good health. The CDR3 sequence: CASSSVGGGDNEQFF. The CDR3 nucleotides read TGTGCCAGCAGCTCGGTGGGCGGGGGGGACAATGAGCAGTTCTTC.